A single sample gave rise to the 11 T cell receptor beta chains below, sequenced in a study of T cell repertoires in cytomegalovirus infection. For these receptors, no antigen is known. TCRdb re-analysed the reads in MiXCR, keeping a single row per CDR3 protein. The table shows roughly 920,000 distinct CDR3 sequences, with about a third occurring only once. This specimen consisted of cultured CD8+ T cells from PBMCs, obtained from culture after CMV antigen stimulation. These receptors originate from a human donor in good health (CMV status not recorded). Some clones in this sample may be carry-over from other donors' samples.

The chain couples TRBV29-1 to TRBJ1-6; perhaps TRBD1 as D (6 bases). CDR3 length: 14 amino acids. V was pared by 6 bases and J by 5 bases, with 14 bases between. Germline V gives CDR1 SQVTM, CDR2 ANQGSEA. Here the CDR3 reads CSVREGGNNSPLHF. The CDR3 DNA reads as TGCAGCGTCCGTGAGGGGGGAAATAATTCACCCCTCCACTTT.

This clonotype showed up just a few times. The chain uses TRBV7-9 and TRBJ2-1; D is unclear. Between the trimmed V and J ends, which lost 4 bases and 7 bases, there was a span of 14 bases. The length of the CDR3 is 14 residues. The germline V gene encodes CDR1 SEHNR and CDR2 FQNEAQ (reference sequence). DNA of the CDR3: TGTGCCAGCAGCTCCCACACACTGGGGAATGAGCAGTTCTTC. Translated: CASSSHTLGNEQFF. Based on the CDR3 plus reference TRBV7-9 and TRBJ2-1, the full variable domain is DTGVSQNPRHKITKRGQNVTFRCDPISEHNRLYWYRQTLGQGPEFLTYFQNEAQLEKSRLLSDRFSAERPKGSFSTLEIQRTEQGDSAMYLCASSSHTLGNEQFFGPGTRLTVL.

Worth noting for this clonotype: A read error may be the cause here, since a much bigger clone is one base away. The genes are TRBV7-6 and TRBJ2-5; no firm D call. Germline CDR1 reads SGHVS; CDR2 reads FNYEAQ. The CDR3 totals 17 residues. The CDR3 sequence: CVSSPNLAFAVQETQYF. CDR3 nucleotide sequence: TGTGTCAGCAGCCCTAACCTGGCGTTCGCGGTCCAAGAGACCCAGTACTTC.

The DNA of the CDR3 is TGTGCCACCAGTGCTTTGGACCTACTCTACGAGCAGTACGTC. Protein: CATSALDLLYEQYV. The chain is built from TRBV24-1 and TRBJ2-7; no clear D gene. CDR3 length: 14 residues. Germline V gene lookup returns CDR1 KGHDR and CDR2 SFDVKD.

This clonotype was seen many times. This chain connects TRBV7-8 to TRBJ2-7, with D maybe TRBD2 (5 bases). The germline V gene encodes CDR1 SGHVS and CDR2 FQNEAQ. The V end was cut by 3 bases, the J end by 5 bases, with 11 bases between. The CDR3 length is 13 residues. CDR3: CASSFSGIHEQYF. As DNA, the CDR3 is TGTGCCAGCAGCTTTTCGGGGATCCACGAGCAGTACTTC.

V usage is TRBV9 and J usage is TRBJ1-2, with D unclear. V dropped 0 bases and J dropped 7 bases, with 13 bases sitting between them. CDR1 SGDLS and CDR2 YYNGEE come from the germline V gene. The CDR3 covers 14 residues. For the CDR3, the DNA is TGTGCCAGCAGCGTAGACAGAGAGTTAAGTGGCTACACCTTC. This gives the protein CASSVDRELSGYTF.

The chain couples TRBV12-3 or TRBV12-4 to TRBJ2-7; TRBD1 matches at 12 bases. CDR3 length: 15 amino acids. V shed 4 bases, J shed 6 bases, and the junction held 7 bases outside the gene matches. CDR3 coding DNA: TGTGCCAGCAGTTCGGGGACAGGGGGCCCCATCGAGCAGTACTTC. Amino acids: CASSSGTGGPIEQYF.

This clonotype was recorded at least ten times. The chain recombines TRBV7-9 with TRBJ1-5, with a possible D match to TRBD1 (6 bases). Germline CDR1 and CDR2: SEHNR and FQNEAQ (reference sequence). The V end was cut by 5 bases, the J end by 6 bases, with 17 bases between. The CDR3 runs to 15 residues. Here the CDR3 DNA reads TGTGCCAGCAGCCCCGCTATCGGGGGCGGTCAGCCCCAGCATTTT. This translates into CASSPAIGGGQPQHF.

This clonotype was found many times. The chain's CDR3 is CASSLATSDGRDNEQFF. CDR3 DNA sequence: TGTGCCAGCAGCTTAGCAACTAGCGACGGTCGGGACAATGAGCAGTTCTTC. The chain is built from TRBV7-6 and TRBJ2-1, with 7 bases matching TRBD2. The CDR3 sequence is 17 residues long. J was trimmed by 5 bases and V by 0 bases; bases with no gene match: 10. Germline CDR1 SGHVS, CDR2 FNYEAQ.

The chain recombines TRBV24-1 with TRBJ2-5, with 13 bases fitting TRBD2. V shed 3 bases, J shed 0 bases, and the junction held 12 bases outside the gene matches. Germline V gives CDR1 KGHDR, CDR2 SFDVKD. This CDR3 region has 20 residues. The CDR3 region is CATSDLPGLAGDNNQETQYF. The CDR3 DNA sequence: TGTGCCACCAGTGATCTACCCGGACTAGCGGGGGACAATAACCAAGAGACCCAGTACTTC.

The chain carries TRBV4-1 and TRBJ2-3; D is unresolved. With 1 base removed from V and 5 bases from J, the gap between germline ends came to 10 bases. CDR1 is MGHRA, CDR2 YSYEKL, per germline. The CDR3 runs 14 residues. As DNA, the CDR3 is TGCGCCAGCAGCCAAGGGAACTACCAAGATACGCAGTATTTT. This codes for CASSQGNYQDTQYF.